One sample yielded the 4 T cell receptor beta chains listed below, sequenced in a study. TCRdb reprocessed the 5' RACE reads with MiXCR, giving one entry per CDR3 protein. Among about 57,000 distinct CDR3 sequences listed, roughly 28% were seen once. Sequencing used tumor-infiltrating memory CD4+ T cells sorted from the breast tumor. Noted subset: memory CD4+ T cells, CD4+CD45RO+CD25-. The receptors were gathered from a female donor with breast cancer.

This clonotype has only a few counts. The rearrangement links TRBV2 to TRBJ1-1, with 8 bases aligning to TRBD1. Germline CDR1 SNHLY, CDR2 FYNNEI. The CDR3 covers 14 residues. V was pared by 6 bases and J by 5 bases, with 8 bases of the junction left unmatched. The CDR3, as DNA: TGTGCCAGCAGCGAGCAGGGGGCGCGTACTGAAGCTTTCTTT. It yields the protein CASSEQGARTEAFF.

A few counts support this clonotype. The V gene is TRBV7-2, the J gene TRBJ1-5; TRBD1 might be the D (5 bases). The germline V gene has CDR1 SGHTA and CDR2 FQGNSA. The CDR3 loop spans 13 amino acids. V was pared by 4 bases and J by 6 bases, with 10 bases between. The CDR3 DNA is TGTGCCAGCAGCTCCTCAGACAGTCAGCCCCAGCATTTT. This sequence encodes CASSSSDSQPQHF.

The V gene is TRBV6-5, the J gene TRBJ2-1, with 12 bases matching TRBD1. This CDR3 comprises 14 residues. Trimming removed 7 bases from V and 6 bases from J; junction bases left unmatched: 4. CDR1 and CDR2 from the germline V gene are MNHEY and SVGAGI. The CDR3 is CASNSGQGANEQFF. The CDR3 nucleotides are TGTGCCAGCAACTCGGGACAGGGGGCCAATGAGCAGTTCTTC.

This clonotype was recorded a few times. This sequence joins TRBV23-1 and TRBJ1-5, with D possibly TRBD1 on 6 matching bases. TRBV23-1 is reported as an ORF; its role is uncertain. The CDR3 totals 14 residues. In DNA, the CDR3 is TGCGCGATGGGGCAGGGGCGAGACAATCAGCCCCAGCATTTT. Translation gives CAMGQGRDNQPQHF.